The 29 T cell receptor beta chains listed next were all sequenced from one sample in a study of cytomegalovirus exposure and HLA in healthy donors. Amplification used 60 Vbeta primers and 13 Jbeta primers. TCRdb's copy holds only in-frame clones and misses some; the assay was immunoSEQ multiplex PCR. The sample includes about 98,000 clones, around 72% of them seen just once. The sequenced sample was PBMCs. The receptor source for this set is a man between 18 and 29 years old in good health and CMV-seropositive.

The genes are TRBV6-1 and TRBJ1-1; 7 bases agree with TRBD1. CDR1 and CDR2 from the germline V gene are MNHNS and SASEGT. The junction had 6 bases not matched to a gene; V was cut back by 4 bases and J by 1 base. This CDR3 is 15 amino acids long. The CDR3, as DNA: TGTGCCAGCAGTGTAGTGGCAGGGGGGAACACTGAAGCTTTCTTT. It specifies CASSVVAGGNTEAFF.

The chain is built from TRBV7-2 and TRBJ2-5, with D unresolved. V lost 1 base to trimming and J lost 7 bases, with 7 bases between them. This CDR3 region has 12 residues. The germline V gene has CDR1 SGHTA and CDR2 FQGNSA. CDR3 sequence reads: CASSLEAGTQYF. CDR3 in DNA: TGTGCCAGCAGCTTAGAAGCCGGGACCCAGTACTTC.

The chain employs TRBV2 and TRBJ2-7; D gene ambiguous. Germline CDR1 reads SNHLY; CDR2 reads FYNNEI. V lost 1 base and J lost 2, with 9 bases in between. The CDR3 extends over 14 amino acids. CDR3 in amino acids: CASSEGGTTYEQYF. The CDR3 DNA follows: TGTGCCAGCAGTGAAGGCGGAACTACCTACGAGCAGTACTTC.

CDR3 sequence reads: CASSLAGNTGYGTEAFF. DNA of the CDR3: TGCGCCAGCAGCTTGGCCGGTAACACAGGTTACGGCACTGAAGCTTTCTTT. The chain combines TRBV5-1 with TRBJ1-1; D is possibly TRBD1 (5 bases). Trimming removed 0 bases from V and 4 bases from J, with 19 bases in between. There are 17 residues in the CDR3. The V gene's germline CDR1 is SGHRS and CDR2 YFSETQ.

The rearrangement links TRBV29-1 to TRBJ2-5; TRBD1 matches 11 bases. The assigned J gene may be wrong: the sequence end matches TRBJ2-7 better. The CDR3 is 15 amino acids. Germline V CDR1 and CDR2: SQVTM, ANQGSEA. CDR3 sequence reads: CSVEDGDRGVYEQYF. The CDR3 DNA reads as TGCAGCGTTGAAGATGGGGACAGGGGGGTCTACGAGCAGTACTTC.

The chain carries TRBV6-5 and TRBJ2-5; D might be TRBD2 (7 bases). This CDR3 comprises 13 residues. Deletions cut 8 bases from V and 4 bases from J, with 14 bases between. Germline CDR1 MNHEY, CDR2 SVGAGI. The CDR3 region has the DNA TGTGCCAGCGAGGGGGGGGCTCGAGAGACCCAGTACTTC. Translated: CASEGGARETQYF.

This chain uses TRBV7-2 with TRBJ1-3, with a possible D match to TRBD1 (5 bases). Trimming took 4 bases from V and 0 from J, leaving 16 bases between them. CDR1 and CDR2 (germline): SGHTA, FQGNSA. CDR3 length: 17 residues. The CDR3 loop reads CASSSHARGLSGNTIYF. DNA of the CDR3: TGTGCCAGCAGCTCTCATGCCCGGGGACTCTCTGGAAACACCATATATTTT.

The chain couples TRBV5-1 to TRBJ1-2, with 9 bases matching TRBD1. Germline V gene sequence: CDR1 SGHRS, CDR2 YFSETQ. The CDR3 has 15 residues. J gave up 3 bases and V 0 bases, and 3 bases lay outside the gene matches. CDR3 DNA sequence: TGCGCCAGCAGCTTGGAGGACAGGGGTTACTATGGCTACACCTTC. Its translation: CASSLEDRGYYGYTF.

With respect to this clone: At the DNA level, this CDR3 is encoded by other sequences in the same sample as well. The CDR3 loop reads CASSLGSQGFGSTEAFF. In nucleotides, the CDR3 is TGTGCCAGCAGCTTAGGATCGCAGGGCTTTGGTAGCACTGAAGCTTTCTTT. The J gene is TRBJ1-1, the V gene TRBV7-2, with D possibly matching TRBD1 (5 bases). Trimming cost V 1 base and J 4 bases, with 19 bases left between them. The CDR3 is 17 residues long. Germline lookup yields CDR1 SGHTA and CDR2 FQGNSA.

The V and J genes are TRBV27 and TRBJ2-1; tentative D call: TRBD1 (6 bases). CDR1 MNHEY and CDR2 SMNVEV come from the germline V gene (reference sequence). The CDR3 length is 17 residues. The V end was cut by 2 bases, the J end by 3 bases, with 17 bases between. Here the CDR3 reads CASSLGPPGVYYNEQFF. CDR3 sequence (DNA): TGTGCCAGCAGTTTAGGTCCTCCAGGGGTCTACTACAATGAGCAGTTCTTC.

The chain uses TRBV19 and TRBJ2-4, with a weak D call TRBD1 (6 bases). V gave up 4 bases and J gave up 1 base, with 17 bases separating them. The CDR3 extends over 17 amino acids. Per the germline V gene, CDR1 is LNHDA and CDR2 is SQIVND (reference sequence). Here the CDR3 DNA reads TGTGCCAGTAGTACAGGGCTGGGGGCCGGGGCCAAAAACATTCAGTACTTC. The encoded protein is CASSTGLGAGAKNIQYF.

The DNA of the CDR3 is TGTGCCAGCAGTCTCCAGGGGGCTGGGGCCAACGTCCTGACTTTC. Its protein product is CASSLQGAGANVLTF. V gene TRBV6-5 combines with J gene TRBJ2-6, with 7 positions matching TRBD1. Germline values: CDR1 MNHEY, CDR2 SVGAGI. The CDR3 is 15 residues long. Losses at the gene ends were 5 bases for V and 2 bases for J; bases not matched to a gene: 3.

This sequence joins TRBV28 and TRBJ2-7; perhaps TRBD2 as D (6 bases). Trimming removed 4 bases from V and 0 bases from J, with 16 bases in between. Per the germline V gene, CDR1 is MDHEN and CDR2 is SYDVKM. The CDR3 length is 16 residues. CDR3 nucleotides: TGTGCCAGCAGTTACCTGCCTAGCGTCTACTCCTACGAGCAGTACTTC. Protein product: CASSYLPSVYSYEQYF.

This clone was counted between two and nine times. The chain couples TRBV7-8 to TRBJ1-6; 9 positions match TRBD1. The CDR3 loop spans 18 amino acids. The V segment lost 3 bases and the J segment 8 bases; nucleotides outside the gene matches: 14. CDR1 and CDR2 (germline): SGHVS, FQNEAQ. This CDR3 is CASSLRRTGEIYDSPLHF. CDR3 bases: TGTGCCAGCAGCTTGCGTAGGACAGGGGAAATCTACGATTCACCCCTCCACTTT.

The V gene is TRBV9, the J gene TRBJ1-2, with unresolved D. Germline-derived CDR1 and CDR2 are SGDLS and YYNGEE. This CDR3 has 18 amino acids. V was cut by 3 bases and J by 3 bases, with 24 bases left in between. The CDR3 bases are TGTGCCAGCAGCGCAATATTAGCTCTCTTCGGGGTGGACTATGGCTACACCTTC. Translated: CASSAILALFGVDYGYTF. Looking up the rest from reference TRBV9 and TRBJ1-2 gives the full variable domain: DSGVTQTPKHLITATGQRVTLRCSPRSGDLSVYWYQQSLDQGLQFLIQYYNGEERAKGNILERFSAQQFPDLHSELNLSSLELGDSALYFCASSAILALFGVDYGYTFGSGTRLTVV.

The genes are TRBV5-4 and TRBJ2-7; maybe TRBD1 (6 bases). The CDR3 is 16 amino acids. Germline V CDR1 and CDR2: SGHNT, YYREEE (reference sequence). Trimming pared 4 bases from V and 1 base from J, leaving 18 bases between. The CDR3 here is CASSRGTGRRSYEQYF. The CDR3 DNA sequence: TGTGCCAGCAGCAGGGGGACCGGACGTAGATCCTACGAGCAGTACTTC.

V usage is TRBV27 and J usage is TRBJ1-1; the D gene is possibly TRBD1 (6 bases). The CDR3 sequence is 14 residues long. Germline V lookup: CDR1 MNHEY, CDR2 SMNVEV (reference sequence). Trimming cost V 5 bases and J 4 bases, with 14 bases left between them. The CDR3 DNA reads TGTGCCAGCAGTACCGGACAGAGCCTCACTGAAGCTTTCTTT. Translated: CASSTGQSLTEAFF.

The rearrangement uses TRBV5-1 and TRBJ1-1, with D hard to call. The germline gives CDR1 SGHRS, CDR2 YFSETQ. V dropped 4 bases and J dropped 0 bases, with 10 bases sitting between them. The length of the CDR3 is 14 residues. The DNA for the CDR3 is TGCGCCAGCAGCGAGGGATTCTTGAACACTGAAGCTTTCTTT. Protein product: CASSEGFLNTEAFF.

The rearrangement links TRBV6-5 to TRBJ2-7, with a tentative D call TRBD1 (6 bases). V shed 1 base and J shed 1 base, with 11 bases lying between them. This CDR3 contains 15 residues. Germline CDR1 MNHEY, CDR2 SVGAGI. The CDR3 region has the DNA TGTGCCAGCAGTTACTGGGGGCAGGGGTCCTACGAGCAGTACTTC. Translated, it gives CASSYWGQGSYEQYF.

The J gene is TRBJ2-1, the V gene TRBV27, with D possibly being TRBD2 (6 bases). From germline, CDR1 is MNHEY and CDR2 SMNVEV (reference sequence). V lost 1 base and J lost 5, with 9 bases in between. CDR3 length equals 14 residues. CDR3 amino acids: CASSLYRTNNEQFF. CDR3 sequence (DNA): TGTGCCAGCAGTTTATACAGGACTAACAATGAGCAGTTCTTC.

This sequence joins TRBV7-6 and TRBJ2-7; D remains unclear. V lost 0 bases, J lost 0 bases, and 9 bases lay in between. Per the germline V gene, CDR1 is SGHVS and CDR2 is FNYEAQ. The CDR3 extends over 15 amino acids. The CDR3 here is CASSLALYGSYEQYF. The DNA for the CDR3 is TGTGCCAGCAGCTTAGCCCTTTACGGCTCCTACGAGCAGTACTTC.

The rearrangement links TRBV11-2 to TRBJ2-1; 8 bases agree with TRBD2. The CDR3 length is 14 residues. V dropped 5 bases and J dropped 2; count of bases not matched to a gene: 2. Germline CDR1 and CDR2: SGHAT and FQNNGV. CDR3 in DNA: TGTGCCAGCAGCCTCGGGGGGGCCTACAATGAGCAGTTCTTC. The encoded protein is CASSLGGAYNEQFF. The full variable domain, in which reference TRBV11-2 and TRBJ2-1 provide the parts outside the CDR3, is EAGVAQSPRYKIIEKRQSVAFWCNPISGHATLYWYQQILGQGPKLLIQFQNNGVVDDSQLPKDRFSAERLKGVDSTLKIQPAKLEDSAVYLCASSLGGAYNEQFFGPGTRLTVL.

The chain carries TRBV14 and TRBJ1-2; D remains unclear. V was cut by 0 bases and J by 4 bases, with 9 bases left in between. Germline CDR1 is SGHDN and CDR2 is FVKESK. CDR3 length equals 14 residues. CDR3 residues: CASSQDGPSYGYTF. The CDR3 region has the DNA TGTGCCAGCAGCCAAGATGGGCCGTCCTATGGCTACACCTTC. Supplemented by reference TRBV14 and TRBJ1-2, the full variable domain reads EAGVTQFPSHSVIEKGQTVTLRCDPISGHDNLYWYRRVMGKEIKFLLHFVKESKQDESGMPNNRFLAERTGGTYSTLKVQPAELEDSGVYFCASSQDGPSYGYTFGSGTRLTVV.

V is TRBV5-6 and J is TRBJ2-3, with 12 bases matching TRBD1. V lost 4 bases, J lost 3 bases, and 6 bases stayed unmatched. Germline V gene lookup returns CDR1 SGHDT and CDR2 YYEEEE. CDR3 length: 16 residues. In DNA form, the CDR3 reads TGTGCCAGCAGCATCGGGACAGGGGGCAAGACAGATACGCAGTATTTT. Translated: CASSIGTGGKTDTQYF.

V gene TRBV5-1 combines with J gene TRBJ2-5; no definite D call. Matching the DNA end better, TRBJ2-7 makes the J call doubtful. This CDR3 contains 12 residues. In germline, CDR1 is SGHRS, CDR2 YFSETQ. CDR3 DNA sequence: TGCGCCAGCAGCTACGACTCCTACGAGCAGTACTTC. Protein sequence: CASSYDSYEQYF.

V is TRBV6-1 and J is TRBJ1-6; the match to TRBD1 covers 10 bases. There are 15 residues in the CDR3. Germline assignment: CDR1 MNHNS and CDR2 SASEGT. V shed 0 bases and J 9 bases; nucleotides not matched to a gene: 2. CDR3 in DNA: TGTGCCAGCAGTGAAGCGGGACAGGGGATTTCACCCCTCCACTTT. Translation gives CASSEAGQGISPLHF.

This chain uses TRBV6-5 with TRBJ1-3, with D tentatively TRBD1 (6 bases). The CDR3 has 13 amino acids. Deletions cut 9 bases from V and 3 bases from J, with 12 bases between. CDR1 and CDR2 (germline): MNHEY, SVGAGI. CDR3 protein: CASRDTIGNTIYF. The CDR3 coding sequence is TGTGCCAGTCGGGACACAATTGGAAACACCATATATTTT.

The chain has TRBV5-1 and TRBJ2-5; TRBD2 matches at 9 bases. This CDR3 region has 17 residues. Germline values: CDR1 SGHRS, CDR2 YFSETQ. V dropped 3 bases and J dropped 0; count of bases not matched to a gene: 9. This CDR3 is CASSSQAGGLYQETQYF. The CDR3 DNA sequence: TGCGCCAGCAGCTCCCAGGCGGGGGGGCTGTACCAAGAGACCCAGTACTTC.

V gene TRBV7-2 combines with J gene TRBJ1-4; D call uncertain. This CDR3 has 16 amino acids. Germline V gene sequence: CDR1 SGHTA, CDR2 FQGNSA. V lost 5 bases to trimming and J lost 8 bases, with 21 bases between them. The CDR3: CASSPQTWAIGEKLFF. Written as DNA, the CDR3 is TGTGCCAGCAGCCCCCAGACATGGGCCATTGGGGAAAAACTGTTTTTT.